This T cell receptor beta chain appears in the sequencing data of a study of beta chain features in type 1 diabetes. This clone has more than one count but fewer than ten. cDNA synthesis used the whole RNA isolate, giving expressed TCRB sequences. Measured with immunoSEQ multiplex PCR; TCRdb has only the in-frame clones, and not every one. Of 390,000 or so clones listed, over 11% were seen once; the top ten hold under 0.04%. Germline values: CDR1 LNHDA, CDR2 SQIVND (reference sequence). The CDR3 loop spans 14 amino acids. V lost 10 bases to trimming and J lost 0 bases, with 13 bases between them. The chain uses TRBV19 and TRBJ2-1, with D uncertain. The sequencing input was naive CD4+ T cells from blood. The origin of this receptor is a young man in good health. CDR3: CATRRRSSYNEQFF. Here the CDR3 DNA reads TGTGCCACGCGAAGGCGGAGCTCCTACAATGAGCAGTTCTTC.